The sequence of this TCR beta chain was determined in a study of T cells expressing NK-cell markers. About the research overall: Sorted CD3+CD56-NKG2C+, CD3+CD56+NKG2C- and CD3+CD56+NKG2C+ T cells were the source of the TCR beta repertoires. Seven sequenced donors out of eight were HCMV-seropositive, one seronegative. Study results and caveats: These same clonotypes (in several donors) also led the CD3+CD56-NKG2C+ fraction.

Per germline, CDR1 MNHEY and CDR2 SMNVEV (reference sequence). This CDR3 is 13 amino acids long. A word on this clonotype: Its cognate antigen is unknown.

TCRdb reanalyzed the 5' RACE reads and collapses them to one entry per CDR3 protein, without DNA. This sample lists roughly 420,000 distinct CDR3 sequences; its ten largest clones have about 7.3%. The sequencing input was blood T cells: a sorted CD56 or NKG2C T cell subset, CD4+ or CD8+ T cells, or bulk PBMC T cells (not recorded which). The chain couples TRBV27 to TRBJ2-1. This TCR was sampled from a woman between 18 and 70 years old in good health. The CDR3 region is CASSSGLYNEQFF.